This T cell receptor (beta chain) stems from a study of tumor-infiltrating lymphocytes in oesophageal squamous cell carcinoma. V lost 2 bases and J 4 bases, leaving 12 bases between the germline ends. CDR1 is SGHVS, CDR2 FQNEAQ, per germline. The CDR3 is made up of 15 amino acids. TCRdb used MiXCR to reprocess the PCR reads, holding one entry per CDR3 protein. The profile covers thousands of distinct CDR3 sequences, with 60% to 75% appearing a single time and just over 35% taken by the ten largest. The material sequenced was esophageal tumor tissue. This chain links TRBV7-8 with TRBJ2-1; weak D call: TRBD1 (5 bases). The clonotype comes from a female donor with esophageal squamous cell carcinoma. The CDR3 loop is CASSLNRQWYNEQFF. The CDR3 DNA reads as TGTGCCAGCAGCTTAAATCGACAGTGGTACAATGAGCAGTTCTTC.